This T cell receptor (beta chain) appears in the sequencing data of a study of T cells in Graves' hyperthyroidism and ophthalmopathy. Study findings and constraints: From stable hyperthyroidism, ophthalmopathy was separated by a 13 V-J model.

Regions amplified from RNA transcripts were the TCR beta CDR3 regions. An initial round of RT-PCR targeting the TCR CDR3 relied on the HTBI primer set. In TCRdb, the multiplex PCR reads were re-called with MiXCR into one record per CDR3 protein. The data hold around 300,000 distinct CDR3 sequences, with around 22% observed a single time. Clinical symptoms, serum thyroxine and TRAb, thyroid ultrasound and orbital computed tomography together formed the diagnostic basis. Comments on this clonotype: Its antigen is as yet unknown. Sequence at one end of the junction differs from germline and may be a read error.

Sequences were obtained from blood. The sequence came from a man aged 30 to 45 with Graves' ophthalmopathy.

The CDR3 is CASSVVSSDYNGQFF. The CDR3 DNA reads TGTGCCAGCAGCGTAGTGTCTAGCGACTACAATGGGCAGTTCTTC. J is TRBJ2-1 and V is TRBV9, with D tentatively TRBD2 (6 bases). The V gene's germline CDR1 is SGDLS and CDR2 YYNGEE. The CDR3 is 15 amino acids.